This T cell receptor beta chain appears in the sequencing data of a study of shared clonotypes between healthy human individuals. V was shortened by 5 bases and J by 0 bases, with 11 bases between the two germline ends. Per germline, CDR1 SGHNT and CDR2 YENEEA. This CDR3 is built from 14 residues. Repertoires were generated with immunoSEQ multiplex PCR, while TCRdb's copy carries only in-frame clones and drops some. The data show around 2.5 million clones, more than 85% seen once. Donors were healthy HIV-negative adults without recently reported acute infections or vaccinations. The sequenced sample was naive CD4+ T cells from PBMCs. As to subset: CD45RA+ positively selected. This chain joins TRBV11-3 and TRBJ2-7; no clear D. The sequence was obtained from a man aged 18 to 29 in good health. Some clones in this sample may be carry-over from other donors' samples. This chain's CDR3 is CASSRDRNSYEQYF. In nucleotides, the CDR3 is TGTGCCAGCAGCCGAGACCGAAACTCCTACGAGCAGTACTTC. The variable domain in full, completed from reference TRBV11-3 and TRBJ2-7, reads EAGVVQSPRYKIIEKKQPVAFWCNPISGHNTLYWYLQNLGQGPELLIRYENEEAVDDSQLPKDRFSAERLKGVDSTLKIQPAELGDSAVYLCASSRDRNSYEQYFGPGTRLTVT.